This T cell receptor (beta chain) was obtained from a study of cytomegalovirus exposure and HLA in healthy donors. Turning to the study itself: In a later analysis, the roughly 120 validation repertoires were reported to have used the same platform as the approximately 620 first-cohort repertoires. General study results and limits: Cytomegalovirus-associated status was assigned to 164 TCR beta chains. Most TCR sequences were seen very rarely across donors, but some public TCRs occurred in many.

A remark on this clone: What it binds is not known.

CDR1 SEHNR and CDR2 FQNEAQ come from the germline V gene (reference sequence). The length of the CDR3 is 15 residues. Trimming took 5 bases from V and 3 from J, leaving 17 bases between them. Measured with immunoSEQ multiplex PCR; TCRdb has only the in-frame clones, and not every one. The sample contains some 340,000 clones, approximately 90% of which appear only once. The chain couples TRBV7-9 to TRBJ2-7, with D unresolved. The sequence was obtained from a woman younger than 45 in good health and CMV-seropositive. Sequencing input: PBMCs. The CDR3 DNA reads as TGTGCCAGCAGCCCGCGGACCACCGGAATCTACGAGCAGTACTTC. It yields the protein CASSPRTTGIYEQYF.